This TCR beta chain emerged from a study of identical twins. Looked up from germline, CDR1 is SQVTM and CDR2 is ANQGSEA. The germline V and J ends were trimmed by 4 bases and 6 bases, with 18 bases remaining between them. The length of the CDR3 is 14 residues. TCRdb analysed the 5' RACE reads with MiXCR anew, one entry per CDR3 protein. The sample yields 300,000 to 400,000 distinct CDR3 sequences, 10% to 15% seen once. Separately, the same data were catalogued under a study of yellow fever vaccine responses in identical twins.

This sequence joins TRBV29-1 and TRBJ1-1, with D possibly TRBD1 on 6 matching bases. The sequencing input was CD8+ T cells sorted from blood. This TCR was recovered from a woman aged 18-30 years in good health. Here the CDR3 DNA reads TGCAGCGTTGTCCTGGGGGCGGGACCTTCTGAAGCTTTCTTT. Its translation is CSVVLGAGPSEAFF.